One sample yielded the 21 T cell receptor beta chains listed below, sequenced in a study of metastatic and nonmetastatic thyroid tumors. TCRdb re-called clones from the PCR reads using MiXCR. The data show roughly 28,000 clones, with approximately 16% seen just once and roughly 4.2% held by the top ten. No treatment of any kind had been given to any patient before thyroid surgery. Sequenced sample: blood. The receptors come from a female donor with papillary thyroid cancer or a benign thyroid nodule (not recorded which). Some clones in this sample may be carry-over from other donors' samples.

The CDR3 sequence: CATSGLAGAAETQYF. DNA of the CDR3: TGTGCCACCAGCGGACTAGCGGGAGCCGCAGAGACCCAGTACTTC. The chain joins TRBV15 to TRBJ2-5, with 13 bases aligning to TRBD2. This CDR3 region has 15 residues. In germline, CDR1 is LNHNV, CDR2 YYDKDF (reference sequence). V trimming: 5 bases; J trimming: 4 bases; junction bases outside the gene matches: 4. Using reference TRBV15 and TRBJ2-5 for the parts outside the CDR3, the full variable domain is DAMVIQNPRYQVTQFGKPVTLSCSQTLNHNVMYWYQQKSSQAPKLLFHYYDKDFNNEADTPDNFQSRRPNTSFCFLDIRSPGLGDTAMYLCATSGLAGAAETQYFGPGTRLLVL.

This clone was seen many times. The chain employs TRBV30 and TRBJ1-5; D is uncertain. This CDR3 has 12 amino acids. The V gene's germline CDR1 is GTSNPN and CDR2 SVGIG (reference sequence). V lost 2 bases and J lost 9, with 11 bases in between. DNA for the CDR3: TGTGCCTGGAGTCACCCTCGTGGGCCCCAGCATTTT. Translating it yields CAWSHPRGPQHF.

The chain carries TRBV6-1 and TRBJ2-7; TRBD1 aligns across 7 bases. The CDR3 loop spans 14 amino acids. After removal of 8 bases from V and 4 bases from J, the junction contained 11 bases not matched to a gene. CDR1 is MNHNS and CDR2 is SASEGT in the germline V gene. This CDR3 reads CASGIRQGGYEQYF. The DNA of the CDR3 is TGTGCCAGCGGGATAAGACAGGGTGGATACGAGCAGTACTTC.

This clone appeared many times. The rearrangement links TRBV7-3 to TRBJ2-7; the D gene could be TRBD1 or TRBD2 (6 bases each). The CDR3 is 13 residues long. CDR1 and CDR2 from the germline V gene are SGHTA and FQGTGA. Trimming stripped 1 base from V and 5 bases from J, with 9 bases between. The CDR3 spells CASSLNREDEQYF. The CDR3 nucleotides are TGTGCCAGCAGCTTAAACAGGGAGGACGAGCAGTACTTC.

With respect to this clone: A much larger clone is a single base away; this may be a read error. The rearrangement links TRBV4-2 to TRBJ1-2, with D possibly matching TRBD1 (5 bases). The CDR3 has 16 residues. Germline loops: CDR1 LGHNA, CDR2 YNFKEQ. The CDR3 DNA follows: TGTGCCAGCATCCAAGGGTCTGGGGCAGGGAACTATGGCTACACCTTC. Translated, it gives CASIQGSGAGNYGYTF.

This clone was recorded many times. DNA for the CDR3: TGTGCCAGCAGCCAAGGGAGGGTCTCTGGAAACACCATATATTTT. This gives the protein CASSQGRVSGNTIYF. The rearrangement links TRBV14 to TRBJ1-3; the D is unclear. This CDR3 region has 15 residues. CDR1 is SGHDN and CDR2 is FVKESK in the germline V gene. V lost 1 base to trimming and J lost 0 bases, with 7 bases between them.

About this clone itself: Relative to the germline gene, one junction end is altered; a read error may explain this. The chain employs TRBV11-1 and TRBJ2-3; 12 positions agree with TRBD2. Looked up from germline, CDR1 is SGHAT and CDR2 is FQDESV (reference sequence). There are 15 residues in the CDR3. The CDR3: CATWTSGIYTDTQYF. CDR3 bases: TGTGCCACCTGGACTAGCGGGATCTACACAGATACACAGTATTTT.

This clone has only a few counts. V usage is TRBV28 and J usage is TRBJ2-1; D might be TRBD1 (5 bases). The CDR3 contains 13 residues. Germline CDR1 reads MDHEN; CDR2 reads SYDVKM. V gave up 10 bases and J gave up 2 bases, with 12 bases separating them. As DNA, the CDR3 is TGTGCCATCAGGGTATACCCCTACAATGAGCAGTTCTTC. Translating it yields CAIRVYPYNEQFF.

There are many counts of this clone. CDR3 sequence: CASSLGGQTQQYF. CDR3 sequence (DNA): TGTGCCAGCAGCCTGGGTGGGCAGACGCAGCAGTACTTC. This chain links TRBV5-5 with TRBJ2-7; no clear D gene. Trimming cost V 4 bases and J 8 bases, with 16 bases left between them. Germline V gives CDR1 SGHKS, CDR2 YYEKEE (reference sequence). The CDR3 spans 13 residues. Filled out from reference TRBV5-5 and TRBJ2-7, the complete variable domain reads DAGVTQSPTHLIKTRGQQVTLRCSPISGHKSVSWYQQVLGQGPQFIFQYYEKEERGRGNFPDRFSARQFPNYSSELNVNALLLGDSALYLCASSLGGQTQQYFGPGTRLTVT.

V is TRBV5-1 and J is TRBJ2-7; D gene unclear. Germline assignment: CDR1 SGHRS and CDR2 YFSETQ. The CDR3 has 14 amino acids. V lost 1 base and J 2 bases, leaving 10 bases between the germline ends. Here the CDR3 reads CASSLFPGAYEQYF. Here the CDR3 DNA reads TGCGCCAGCAGCTTGTTTCCGGGCGCCTACGAGCAGTACTTC.

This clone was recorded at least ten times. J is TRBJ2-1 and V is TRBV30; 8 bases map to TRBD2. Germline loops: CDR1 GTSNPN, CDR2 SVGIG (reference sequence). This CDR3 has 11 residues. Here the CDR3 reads CAKRGGDEQFF. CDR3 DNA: TGTGCAAAACGGGGGGGGGATGAGCAGTTCTTC.

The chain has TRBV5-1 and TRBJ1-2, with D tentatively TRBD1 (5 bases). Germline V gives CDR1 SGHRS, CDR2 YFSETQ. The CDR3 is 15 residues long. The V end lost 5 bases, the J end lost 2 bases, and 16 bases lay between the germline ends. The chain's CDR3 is CASRLYQGSNYGYTF. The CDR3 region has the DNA TGCGCCAGCAGATTGTACCAGGGCTCGAACTATGGCTACACCTTC. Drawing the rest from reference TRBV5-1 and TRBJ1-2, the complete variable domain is KAGVTQTPRYLIKTRGQQVTLSCSPISGHRSVSWYQQTPGQGLQFLFEYFSETQRNKGNFPGRFSGRQFSNSRSEMNVSTLELGDSALYLCASRLYQGSNYGYTFGSGTRLTVV.

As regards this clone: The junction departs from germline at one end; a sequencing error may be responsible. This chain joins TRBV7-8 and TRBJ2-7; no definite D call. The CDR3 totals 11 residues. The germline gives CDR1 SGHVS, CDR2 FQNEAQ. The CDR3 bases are TGTACCAGCACTGGTGCCTACGAGCAGTACTTC. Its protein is CTSTGAYEQYF.

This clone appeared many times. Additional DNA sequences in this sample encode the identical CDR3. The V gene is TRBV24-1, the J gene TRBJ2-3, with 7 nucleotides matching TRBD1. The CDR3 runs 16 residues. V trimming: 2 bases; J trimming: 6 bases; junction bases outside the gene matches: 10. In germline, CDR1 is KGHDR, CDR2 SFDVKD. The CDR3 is CATSDWSRGNTDTQYF. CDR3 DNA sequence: TGTGCCACCAGTGATTGGAGCAGGGGGAACACGGATACGCAGTATTTT.

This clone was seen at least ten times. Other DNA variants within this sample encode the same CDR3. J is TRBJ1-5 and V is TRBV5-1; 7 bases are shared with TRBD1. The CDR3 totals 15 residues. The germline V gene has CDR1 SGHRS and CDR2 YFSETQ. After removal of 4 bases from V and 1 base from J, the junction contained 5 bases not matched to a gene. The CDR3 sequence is CASSLTGASNQPQHF. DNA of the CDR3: TGCGCCAGCAGCCTCACAGGGGCCAGCAATCAGCCCCAGCATTTT. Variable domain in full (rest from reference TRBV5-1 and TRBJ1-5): KAGVTQTPRYLIKTRGQQVTLSCSPISGHRSVSWYQQTPGQGLQFLFEYFSETQRNKGNFPGRFSGRQFSNSRSEMNVSTLELGDSALYLCASSLTGASNQPQHFGDGTRLSIL.

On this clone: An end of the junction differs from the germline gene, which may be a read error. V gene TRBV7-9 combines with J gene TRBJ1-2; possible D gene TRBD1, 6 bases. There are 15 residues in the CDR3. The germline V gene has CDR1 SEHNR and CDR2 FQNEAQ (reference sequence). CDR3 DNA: TGTGCCAGCACAATACAGGGATACTTTTCGGGCGGATACAACTTC. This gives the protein CASTIQGYFSGGYNF.

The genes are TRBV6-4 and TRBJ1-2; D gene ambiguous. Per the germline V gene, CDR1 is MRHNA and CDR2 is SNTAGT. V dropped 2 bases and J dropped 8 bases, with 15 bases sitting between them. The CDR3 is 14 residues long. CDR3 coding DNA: TGTGCCAGCAGTGACCGGACCGGAGATGGAGGCTACACCTTC. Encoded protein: CASSDRTGDGGYTF.

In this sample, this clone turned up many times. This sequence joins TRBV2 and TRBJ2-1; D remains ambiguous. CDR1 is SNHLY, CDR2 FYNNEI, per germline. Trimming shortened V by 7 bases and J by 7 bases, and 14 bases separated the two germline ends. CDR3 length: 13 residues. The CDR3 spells CASIQELGNEQFF. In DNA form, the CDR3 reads TGTGCCAGCATCCAGGAGCTCGGGAATGAGCAGTTCTTC.

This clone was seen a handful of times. CDR3 residues: CASSYGLAGYNEQFF. The CDR3 coding sequence is TGTGCCAGCAGTTACGGACTAGCGGGCTACAATGAGCAGTTCTTC. The chain uses TRBV6-2 or TRBV6-3 and TRBJ2-1; TRBD2 matches at 11 bases. Trimming removed 2 bases from V and 3 bases from J; junction bases left unmatched: 0. The CDR3 is 15 amino acids. Per the germline V gene, CDR1 is MNHEY and CDR2 is SVGEGT.

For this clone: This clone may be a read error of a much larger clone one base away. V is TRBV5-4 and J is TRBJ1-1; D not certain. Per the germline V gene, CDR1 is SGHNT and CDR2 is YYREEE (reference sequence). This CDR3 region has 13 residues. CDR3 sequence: CASSSRRNAEAFF. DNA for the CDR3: TGTGCCAGCTCCAGTCGGAGGAACGCTGAAGCTTTCTTT.

The CDR3 here is CSVTRRNRYEQYF. In DNA form, the CDR3 reads TGCAGTGTTACCCGGAGAAACCGCTACGAGCAGTACTTC. V gene TRBV20-1 combines with J gene TRBJ2-7; D is ambiguous. Trimming took off 7 bases at V and 3 bases at J, with 16 bases between the two ends. Per the germline V gene, CDR1 is DFQATT and CDR2 is SNEGSKA (reference sequence). There are 13 residues in the CDR3.